One T cell receptor beta chain is described in this entry. What it binds is not known. This could be a read error, since a much larger clone is one nucleotide away. This sample stems from a study of vaccination and CD4 T cells after COVID-19. Indicated treatment: approximately 9-day PBMC culture with coronavirus spike peptide pools or control peptides (ViraFEST assay). PBMCs, plated at around 1.9 million per well, were grown in the presence of roughly 9.2 IU/ml IL-2 and 10 ug/ml peptide pools. An Oncomine TCR Beta short-read assay was used to sequence the DNA from cultured CD4+ T cells. Each CDR3 protein gets one entry after TCRdb re-called the PCR reads with MiXCR. The data contain several thousand distinct CDR3 sequences, around a fifth of them singletons. The sample was CD4+ T cells from blood, cultured in vitro, taken after SARS-CoV-2 vaccination. The TCR comes from a human donor who had recovered from COVID-19.

CDR3 DNA sequence: TGTGCCGTACAACGGGGACATGCCTTCTACGAGCAGTACTTC. Residues: CAVQRGHAFYEQYF. V usage is TRBV10-3 and J usage is TRBJ2-7; TRBD1 is a possible D gene (6 bases). This CDR3 spans 14 amino acids. Trimming stripped 11 bases from V and 3 bases from J, with 20 bases between. Germline V gene sequence: CDR1 ENHRY, CDR2 SYGVKD.